The present T cell receptor beta chain was sequenced within a study of radiotherapy plus CTLA-4 blockade in lung cancer (dated by TCRdb to the late 2010s). The study in broad terms: Objective responses occurred in around 20% of enrolled patients, and about 33% achieved disease control. Study-wide conclusions, independent of this receptor: After treatment with radiotherapy and ipilimumab, TCR clones that originated in tumors expanded in peripheral blood. Early dynamic changes in blood T cell clones, together with increased serum interferon-beta after radiation, were reported as the strongest predictors of response.

The library was obtained by the immunoSEQ multiplex PCR assay. In its TCRdb copy, this immuneACCESS table keeps in-frame sequences only and misses some clones. Where compared with another copy, unresolved V genes explain less than half of these, and the others have no known cause. The sample has tens of thousands of clones on record, 65% to 85% of them singletons. Together, the top ten hold 2% to 2.5% of the sample. Notes on this clone: Its antigen is unknown. Base qualities are not recorded, but no much larger clone differs from it by a single base.

Reading the germline V gene gives CDR1 SGHTA and CDR2 FQGNSA. Including cysteine and phenylalanine, the CDR3 has 17 amino acids. Of all the DNA, just the CDR3 is kept, 51 bases in frame from base 1. V gives up 2 bases and J gives up 0 bases, and the segment between their germline ends measures 11 bases. In this study, focal radiation therapy paired with CTLA-4 blockade (ipilimumab) was tested in patients who had chemo-refractory metastatic non-small-cell lung cancer. The chain is assembled from TRBV7-2 and TRBJ2-6; TRBD1 could be the D gene, as 5 bases match. The sequence came from a human donor with non-small cell lung cancer whose response to radiotherapy plus ipilimumab could not be evaluated. Sequences were derived from peripheral blood, sampled from a patient treated with radiotherapy plus ipilimumab. The DNA sequence follows: TGTGCCAGCAGCTTAACTGGGGCGGCCTCTGGGGCCAACGTCCTGACTTTC. It encodes CASSLTGAASGANVLTF.